Following are 16 T cell receptor beta chains from one sample sequenced in a study of blood T cell repertoires in COVID-19 (TCRdb year 2020). The method behind the library was the immunoSEQ multiplex PCR assay. TCRdb provides this immuneACCESS table in a form limited to in-frame rearrangements. Some clones are lacking; in checked studies, under half of them reflect an unresolved V gene, and why the rest are absent is not known. In this sample the table shows 290,000 or so clones, around nine tenths of which occur a single time. Of the sample, roughly 3% is held by the ten largest clones. Sequencing was carried out using PBMCs or T cells enriched from blood (not recorded which). All receptors come from a woman between 18 and 29 years old who had recovered from COVID-19.

The V call is TRBV15, the J call TRBJ2-5; 10 bases line up with TRBD1. CDR1 and CDR2 from the germline V gene are LNHNV and YYDKDF (reference sequence). This CDR3 comprises 16 residues. V shed 2 bases and J 4 bases; nucleotides not matched to a gene: 7. CDR3 in amino acids: CATSRRDRGLSETQYF. CDR3 sequence (DNA): TGTGCCACCAGCAGAAGAGACAGGGGGCTCTCAGAGACCCAGTACTTC.

The chain couples TRBV28 to TRBJ2-4; 13 bases are a match to TRBD2. J lost 0 bases, V lost 6 bases, and 8 bases had no gene match. CDR1 MDHEN and CDR2 SYDVKM come from the germline V gene. CDR3 length equals 18 residues. This CDR3 reads CASSSGLAGMLAKNIQYF. The CDR3 DNA reads as TGTGCCAGCAGCTCGGGACTAGCGGGGATGCTAGCCAAAAACATTCAGTACTTC.

V usage is TRBV21-1 and J usage is TRBJ2-1; the table names TRBD2, a call not compared with the DNA. TRBV21-1 is a known pseudogene. The CDR3 has 17 residues. The CDR3 coding sequence is TGTGCCAGCAGCAAACCTCCGGGACTAGCGGGACACAATGAGCAGTTCTTC. Translation: CASSKPPGLAGHNEQFF.

CDR3 nucleotides: TGTGCCAGCAGCTATCCGGGACAGGGGTTCGGAGGAAACACCATATATTTT. This translates into CASSYPGQGFGGNTIYF. The chain links TRBV7-8 to TRBJ1-3, with TRBD1 matching 10 bases. Losses at the gene ends were 4 bases for V and 4 bases for J; bases not matched to a gene: 10. The CDR3 runs to 17 residues. CDR1 and CDR2 (germline): SGHVS, FQNEAQ. The full variable domain, completed using reference TRBV7-8 and TRBJ1-3, is GAGVSQSPRYKVAKRGQDVALRCDPISGHVSLFWYQQALGQGPEFLTYFQNEAQLDKSGLPSDRFFAERPEGSVSTLKIQRTQQEDSAVYLCASSYPGQGFGGNTIYFGEGSWLTVV.

The chain employs TRBV27 and TRBJ2-5, with D possibly being TRBD1 (5 bases). Per germline, CDR1 MNHEY and CDR2 SMNVEV (reference sequence). The CDR3 sequence is 18 residues long. V lost 1 base, J lost 1 base, and 19 bases lay in between. As DNA, the CDR3 is TGTGCCAGCAGTTTATTGGCCCACACCCTAGGGGTCCAAGAGACCCAGTACTTC. Its protein product is CASSLLAHTLGVQETQYF.

This clone has just a few counts. This sequence joins TRBV30 and TRBJ2-5; 8 bases agree with TRBD2. This CDR3 contains 15 residues. CDR1 and CDR2 (germline): GTSNPN, SVGIG (reference sequence). Unmatched junction bases numbered 6, after V lost 1 base and J lost 2 bases. CDR3 DNA sequence: TGTGCCTGGAGTGACGGCGGGGGGCTTCAAGAGACCCAGTACTTC. Protein product: CAWSDGGGLQETQYF.

The chain employs TRBV19 and TRBJ1-4, with 7 bases lining up with TRBD1. From germline, CDR1 is LNHDA and CDR2 SQIVND (reference sequence). The V gene end was trimmed by 5 bases and the J gene end by 7 bases; junction bases not matched to a gene: 13. The CDR3 has 16 residues. The DNA of the CDR3 is TGTGCCAGTAGTGAAAATGACAGGGTGGTTAGTGAAAAACTGTTTTTT. This gives the protein CASSENDRVVSEKLFF.

The chain is built from TRBV7-8 and TRBJ1-5, with D unclear. The germline V gene encodes CDR1 SGHVS and CDR2 FQNEAQ. The CDR3 consists of 14 residues. V lost 7 bases, J lost 1 base, and 11 bases lay in between. CDR3 bases: TGTGCCAGCACCCCTGGCTGGAGCAATCAGCCCCAGCATTTT. Residues: CASTPGWSNQPQHF.

The rearrangement uses TRBV19 and TRBJ2-2, with TRBD2 matching 8 bases. Germline trimming cut 3 bases from V and 0 bases from J; bases unmatched to any gene: 9. The CDR3 is 18 amino acids. The germline gives CDR1 LNHDA, CDR2 SQIVND (reference sequence). The CDR3 loop reads CASSIYFVAGPNTGELFF. The DNA of the CDR3 is TGTGCCAGTAGTATTTATTTTGTAGCGGGGCCGAACACCGGGGAGCTGTTTTTT.

V is TRBV2 and J is TRBJ2-7; 10 positions match TRBD2. The V gene end was trimmed by 1 base and the J gene end by 0 bases; junction bases not matched to a gene: 6. This CDR3 region has 17 residues. Per germline, CDR1 SNHLY and CDR2 FYNNEI. The CDR3 DNA reads as TGTGCCAGCAGTGAAGTTAGCGGGAGGCCTAGCTCCTACGAGCAGTACTTC. Residues: CASSEVSGRPSSYEQYF.

The chain is built from TRBV11-2 and TRBJ2-7; TRBD2 matches 10 bases. The germline CDR1 and CDR2 sequences are SGHAT and FQNNGV. V dropped 4 bases and J dropped 0; count of bases not matched to a gene: 6. The CDR3 totals 16 residues. CDR3 region: CASSSSTSGDSYEQYF. The CDR3 coding sequence is TGTGCCAGCAGCTCGTCCACTAGCGGGGACTCCTACGAGCAGTACTTC.

This chain connects TRBV5-4 to TRBJ2-7, with 14 bases matching TRBD2. V lost 3 bases and J lost 4; bases outside the gene matches: 3. The CDR3 is made up of 15 amino acids. CDR1 and CDR2 from the germline V gene are SGHNT and YYREEE (reference sequence). The CDR3 loop is CASSWGTSGSYEQYF. DNA for the CDR3: TGTGCCAGCAGCTGGGGGACTAGCGGGAGTTACGAGCAGTACTTC.

This chain uses TRBV11-3 with TRBJ2-3; 7 bases align to TRBD1. Germline values: CDR1 SGHNT, CDR2 YENEEA. The trim removed 6 bases at V and 1 base at J, leaving 10 bases unmatched. This CDR3 is 16 amino acids long. The DNA for the CDR3 is TGTGCCAGCAGTTCAACCACCGGGACAGGCACAGATACGCAGTATTTT. This translates into CASSSTTGTGTDTQYF.

A single count supports this clone. This rearrangement joins TRBV5-4 to TRBJ2-5, with 8 bases lining up with TRBD2. Losses at the gene ends were 5 bases for V and 5 bases for J; bases not matched to a gene: 8. Germline CDR1 is SGHNT and CDR2 is YYREEE (reference sequence). The CDR3 totals 14 residues. In nucleotides, the CDR3 is TGTGCCAGCAGGTGGGGCGGGAGGCCCGAGACCCAGTACTTC. This gives the protein CASRWGGRPETQYF.

This chain links TRBV7-2 with TRBJ2-5; TRBD2 aligns across 9 bases. Germline-derived CDR1 and CDR2 are SGHTA and FQGNSA. This CDR3 comprises 18 residues. The trim removed 3 bases at V and 2 bases at J, leaving 13 bases unmatched. The CDR3 protein is CASSFVSRRAGGQETQYF. The DNA of the CDR3 is TGTGCCAGCAGCTTCGTTTCCCGTCGGGCGGGGGGGCAAGAGACCCAGTACTTC. Variable domain in full (rest from reference TRBV7-2 and TRBJ2-5): GAGVSQSPSNKVTEKGKDVELRCDPISGHTALYWYRQSLGQGLEFLIYFQGNSAPDKSGLPSDRFSAERTGGSVSTLTIQRTQQEDSAVYLCASSFVSRRAGGQETQYFGPGTRLLVL.

The rearrangement uses TRBV30 and TRBJ1-2, with a tentative D call TRBD1 (5 bases). CDR1 GTSNPN and CDR2 SVGIG come from the germline V gene (reference sequence). The CDR3 is 14 amino acids. The V gene lost 5 bases and the J gene lost 1 base, with 14 bases spanning the gap. The CDR3 protein is CAWGLGGSNYGYTF. The DNA of the CDR3 is TGTGCCTGGGGTTTGGGGGGGAGTAACTATGGCTACACCTTC. Drawing the rest from reference TRBV30 and TRBJ1-2, the complete variable domain is SQTIHQWPATLVQPVGSPLSLECTVEGTSNPNLYWYRQAAGRGLQLLFYSVGIGQISSEVPQNLSASRPQDRQFILSSKKLLLSDSGFYLCAWGLGGSNYGYTFGSGTRLTVV.